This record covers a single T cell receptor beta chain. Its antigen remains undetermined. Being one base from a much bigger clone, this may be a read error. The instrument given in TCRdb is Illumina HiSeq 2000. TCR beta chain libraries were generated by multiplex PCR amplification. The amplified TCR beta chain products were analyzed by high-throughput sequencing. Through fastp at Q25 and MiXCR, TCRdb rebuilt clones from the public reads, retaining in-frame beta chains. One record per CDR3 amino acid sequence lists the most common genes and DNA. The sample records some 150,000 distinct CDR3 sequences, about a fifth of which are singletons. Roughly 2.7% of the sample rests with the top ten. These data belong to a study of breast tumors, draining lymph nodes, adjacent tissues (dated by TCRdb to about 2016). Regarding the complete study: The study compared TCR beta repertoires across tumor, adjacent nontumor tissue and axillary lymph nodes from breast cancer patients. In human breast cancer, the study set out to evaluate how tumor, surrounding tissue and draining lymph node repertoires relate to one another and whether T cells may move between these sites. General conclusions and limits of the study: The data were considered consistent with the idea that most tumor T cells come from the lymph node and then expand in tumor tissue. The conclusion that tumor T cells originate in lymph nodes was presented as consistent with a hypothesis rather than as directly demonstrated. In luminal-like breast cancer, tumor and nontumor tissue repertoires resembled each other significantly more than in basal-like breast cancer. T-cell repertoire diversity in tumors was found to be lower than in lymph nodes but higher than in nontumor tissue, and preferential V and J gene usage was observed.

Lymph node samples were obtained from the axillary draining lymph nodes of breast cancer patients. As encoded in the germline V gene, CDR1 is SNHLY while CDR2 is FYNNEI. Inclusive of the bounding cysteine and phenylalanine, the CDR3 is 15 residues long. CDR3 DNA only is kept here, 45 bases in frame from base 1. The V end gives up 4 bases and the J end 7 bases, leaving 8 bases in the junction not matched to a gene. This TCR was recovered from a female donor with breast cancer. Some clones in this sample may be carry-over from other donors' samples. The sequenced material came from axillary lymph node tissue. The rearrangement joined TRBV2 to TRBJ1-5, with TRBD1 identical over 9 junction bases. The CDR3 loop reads CASSAQGADSQPQHF. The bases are TGTGCCAGCAGTGCACAGGGGGCGGACTCCCAGCCCCAGCATTTT.